The 8 T cell receptor beta chains in this list originate from one sample, sequenced in a study of T-cell memory formation after mild COVID-19. TCRdb re-called the 5' RACE reads with MiXCR, one entry per CDR3 protein. Among fewer than 550,000 distinct CDR3 sequences, approximately 20% were seen once, and the ten largest hold approximately 8.1%. Sequenced: PBMCs or a T cell subset sorted from them (not recorded which). These receptors came from an adult woman who had mild COVID-19 (a few samples of this study predate the infection). Cell type and time point are not known.

In this sample, this clonotype turned up a few times. The chain uses TRBV3-1 and TRBJ1-2; TRBD1 aligns across 7 bases. Germline V lookup: CDR1 LGHDT, CDR2 YNNKEL (reference sequence). The junction had 3 bases not matched to a gene; V was cut back by 6 bases and J by 5 bases. The CDR3 is 12 amino acids. The CDR3 DNA reads TGTGCCAGCAGGGGACAGACTTATGGCTACACCTTC. The encoded protein is CASRGQTYGYTF.

This clonotype was detected only a few times. Here the CDR3 reads CASRQGRASGLFEQYF. The CDR3 coding sequence is TGTGCCAGCAGACAGGGTCGGGCTAGCGGTCTCTTCGAGCAGTACTTC. This chain uses TRBV4-2 with TRBJ2-7; TRBD2 might be the D (7 bases). V was trimmed by 6 bases and J by 6 bases, leaving 24 bases between them. CDR1 and CDR2 (germline): LGHNA, YNFKEQ. The CDR3 spans 16 residues.

This clonotype was counted between two and nine times. CDR3 sequence reads: CASLAGMGEQFF. CDR3 DNA: TGTGCCAGTCTGGCCGGGATGGGTGAGCAGTTCTTC. The J gene is TRBJ2-1, the V gene TRBV19; D is perhaps TRBD2 (5 bases). Per germline, CDR1 LNHDA and CDR2 SQIVND (reference sequence). This CDR3 spans 12 amino acids. Trimming pared 8 bases from V and 9 bases from J, leaving 14 bases between.

This sequence joins TRBV18 and TRBJ2-5, with 7 positions matching TRBD2. With 4 bases clipped from V and 1 base from J, the junction kept 9 bases outside the gene matches. In germline, CDR1 is KGHSH, CDR2 LQKENI. The length of the CDR3 is 16 residues. The CDR3 region is CASSRGGSGPQETQYF. In nucleotides, the CDR3 is TGTGCCAGCTCACGGGGGGGGAGCGGCCCCCAAGAGACCCAGTACTTC.

This clonotype was found a few times. The chain has TRBV4-2 and TRBJ2-2, with TRBD2 as a possible D gene (6 bases). This CDR3 region has 15 residues. The germline V and J ends were trimmed by 6 bases and 4 bases, with 15 bases remaining between them. CDR1 and CDR2 from the germline V gene are LGHNA and YNFKEQ. The CDR3 DNA is TGTGCCAGCAGTCCTCAAATACTAGCCACCGGGGAGCTGTTTTTT. This gives the protein CASSPQILATGELFF.

There are a few counts of this clonotype. The rearrangement joins TRBV29-1 to TRBJ2-1; weak D call: TRBD2 (6 bases). CDR1 SQVTM and CDR2 ANQGSEA come from the germline V gene. CDR3 size: 15 residues. With 2 bases removed from V and 7 bases from J, the gap between germline ends came to 18 bases. Here the CDR3 DNA reads TGCAGCGTTGAACACCTTGGGGTAGCGGTGAATGAGCAGTTCTTC. This translates into CSVEHLGVAVNEQFF.

The rearrangement joins TRBV11-2 to TRBJ2-1, with 11 nucleotides matching TRBD2. The CDR3 extends over 15 amino acids. V lost 6 bases and J lost 8; bases outside the gene matches: 9. CDR1 and CDR2 from the germline V gene are SGHAT and FQNNGV. CDR3 in amino acids: CASRATSGSSHEQFF. For the CDR3, the DNA is TGTGCCAGCAGAGCTACTAGCGGGAGTTCGCATGAGCAGTTCTTC. Full variable domain (remainder filled in from reference TRBV11-2 and TRBJ2-1): EAGVAQSPRYKIIEKRQSVAFWCNPISGHATLYWYQQILGQGPKLLIQFQNNGVVDDSQLPKDRFSAERLKGVDSTLKIQPAKLEDSAVYLCASRATSGSSHEQFFGPGTRLTVL.

A few counts support this clonotype. The J gene is TRBJ2-1, the V gene TRBV7-3; TRBD2 aligns across 7 bases. Per germline, CDR1 SGHTA and CDR2 FQGTGA. The CDR3 spans 15 residues. V trimming: 1 base; J trimming: 3 bases; junction bases outside the gene matches: 3. Here the CDR3 DNA reads TGTGCCAGCAGCTTAAGCGGGAGTCGCTACAATGAGCAGTTCTTC. Residues: CASSLSGSRYNEQFF.